This TCR beta chain appears in the sequencing data of a study of shared clonotypes between healthy human individuals. Study details: The study used three CD4 naive, three CD4 memory, two CD8 naive and one CD8 memory plate per donor.

This clone was counted a single time. V was pared by 3 bases and J by 0 bases, with 10 bases between. Germline CDR1 reads SEHNR; CDR2 reads FQNEAQ (reference sequence). The length of the CDR3 is 15 residues. Deep was the level used in running the assay. Clones were read by immunoSEQ multiplex PCR, and TCRdb kept only the in-frame ones, dropping some. The sample lists millions of clones; 85% to 95% were seen once. Sequencing was done on a sample of naive CD4+ T cells sorted from blood. Subset indicated: CD45RA+ positively selected. The receptor comes from a young man in good health. The J gene is TRBJ2-3, the V gene TRBV7-9; D might be TRBD2 (6 bases). DNA of the CDR3: TGTGCCAGCAGCTTTAGCGGTGCTAGCACAGATACGCAGTATTTT. Its protein is CASSFSGASTDTQYF.